Listed here are 32 T cell receptor beta chains from one sample, sequenced in a study of T cell changes during pregnancy in multiple sclerosis. Generated by immunoSEQ multiplex PCR, the TCRdb table keeps only in-frame clones and is missing some. This table holds about 18,000 clones, more than 75% found once. Sequences were derived from CD8+ T cells from peripheral blood mononuclear cells, sampled after pregnancy. The receptors stem from a female donor with multiple sclerosis, enrolled in a pregnancy study.

The CDR3 DNA follows: TGCGCCAGCAGCCAAGATTGGGAGCCGAACACTGAAGCTTTCTTT. Its translation: CASSQDWEPNTEAFF. The V and J genes are TRBV4-3 and TRBJ1-1; D remains unclear. The CDR3 extends over 15 amino acids. The germline V gene has CDR1 LGHNA and CDR2 YSLEER. Trimming took off 0 bases at V and 1 base at J, with 9 bases between the two ends.

The rearrangement links TRBV19 to TRBJ1-2; 9 positions agree with TRBD1. CDR1 LNHDA and CDR2 SQIVND come from the germline V gene (reference sequence). V shed 1 base, J shed 7 bases, and the junction held 4 bases outside the gene matches. There are 14 residues in the CDR3. The CDR3 protein is CASSIATGGRGYTF. CDR3 nucleotides: TGTGCCAGTAGTATAGCAACAGGGGGCCGTGGCTACACCTTC.

This clone was picked up a small number of times. The chain couples TRBV6-4 to TRBJ2-2; the match to TRBD2 covers 11 bases. The germline V gene encodes CDR1 MRHNA and CDR2 SNTAGT. This CDR3 region has 16 residues. V lost 6 bases and J lost 6; bases outside the gene matches: 9. The CDR3, as DNA: TGTGCCAGCAGCCAAACCGGACTAGCGGGTGCCGGGGAGCTGTTTTTT. Protein sequence: CASSQTGLAGAGELFF.

The J gene is TRBJ1-2, the V gene TRBV5-6, with 11 bases lining up with TRBD1. The germline CDR1 and CDR2 sequences are SGHDT and YYEEEE. V dropped 4 bases and J dropped 7; count of bases not matched to a gene: 9. The CDR3 totals 15 residues. CDR3 amino acids: CASSPTPGQGGGYTF. Written as DNA, the CDR3 is TGTGCCAGCAGCCCCACACCGGGACAGGGGGGTGGCTACACCTTC.

The chain carries TRBV10-3 and TRBJ1-2; TRBD1 matches 9 bases. J was trimmed by 2 bases and V by 6 bases; bases with no gene match: 10. This CDR3 is built from 16 residues. CDR1 ENHRY and CDR2 SYGVKD come from the germline V gene. CDR3 protein: CAIRFPQGAENYGYTF. CDR3 sequence (DNA): TGTGCCATCAGATTCCCACAGGGGGCAGAGAACTATGGCTACACCTTC.

The J gene is TRBJ2-7, the V gene TRBV18, with a possible D match to TRBD1 (6 bases). The CDR3 contains 16 residues. V was shortened by 0 bases and J by 0 bases, with 12 bases between the two germline ends. Per the germline V gene, CDR1 is KGHSH and CDR2 is LQKENI. The CDR3 protein is CASSPPTGLSSYEQYF. The CDR3 DNA reads TGTGCCAGCTCACCACCCACAGGGCTGAGCTCCTACGAGCAGTACTTC.

The J gene is TRBJ2-5, the V gene TRBV2, with D possibly TRBD1 on 5 matching bases. V dropped 5 bases and J dropped 3 bases, with 22 bases sitting between them. The CDR3 runs to 17 residues. Germline CDR1 and CDR2: SNHLY and FYNNEI. In DNA, the CDR3 is TGTGCCAGCAGTCACCGGACCACAGGAGACTTAGAAGAGACCCAGTACTTC. Translating it yields CASSHRTTGDLEETQYF.

The chain employs TRBV15 and TRBJ1-5; D uncertain. Germline values: CDR1 LNHNV, CDR2 YYDKDF (reference sequence). The CDR3 covers 15 residues. V lost 3 bases, J lost 2 bases, and 11 bases lay in between. The CDR3 bases are TGTGCCACCAGCAGGACTGGTGGTGGCAATCAGCCCCAGCATTTT. Amino acids: CATSRTGGGNQPQHF.

The rearrangement uses TRBV5-1 and TRBJ2-1; 8 bases fit TRBD2. The J segment lost 6 bases and the V segment lost 1 base, leaving 3 bases of the junction unmatched. Looked up from germline, CDR1 is SGHRS and CDR2 is YFSETQ. The length of the CDR3 is 14 residues. In DNA, the CDR3 is TGCGCCAGCAGCTTGTTAGGACTAGCCAATGAGCAGTTCTTC. Its translation is CASSLLGLANEQFF. The complete variable domain, with remaining parts taken from reference TRBV5-1 and TRBJ2-1, reads KAGVTQTPRYLIKTRGQQVTLSCSPISGHRSVSWYQQTPGQGLQFLFEYFSETQRNKGNFPGRFSGRQFSNSRSEMNVSTLELGDSALYLCASSLLGLANEQFFGPGTRLTVL.

This clone was seen once. The rearrangement joins TRBV5-1 to TRBJ1-1; no clear D gene. The CDR3 contains 14 residues. Trimming shortened V by 1 base and J by 2 bases, and 9 bases separated the two germline ends. Germline V gene sequence: CDR1 SGHRS, CDR2 YFSETQ. The CDR3 nucleotides read TGCGCCAGCAGCTTGCTCCCAGGCAACACTGAAGCTTTCTTT. It yields the protein CASSLLPGNTEAFF.

The genes are TRBV10-3 and TRBJ2-7; 7 bases map to TRBD1. The length of the CDR3 is 13 residues. With 9 bases clipped from V and 6 bases from J, the junction kept 11 bases outside the gene matches. Germline CDR1 and CDR2: ENHRY and SYGVKD. The DNA of the CDR3 is TGTGCCATGAGGGACAGTTTGGTTCGCGAGCAGTACTTC. Translation gives CAMRDSLVREQYF.

The J gene is TRBJ2-1, the V gene TRBV28; 9 bases align to TRBD2. CDR1 and CDR2 from the germline V gene are MDHEN and SYDVKM. The CDR3 runs 14 residues. V was pared by 6 bases and J by 7 bases, with 7 bases of the junction left unmatched. In nucleotides, the CDR3 is TGTGCCAGCAGAATGACTAGCGGAGAGAATGAGCAGTTCTTC. Its translation is CASRMTSGENEQFF.

The rearrangement uses TRBV11-3 and TRBJ1-1; 7 bases align to TRBD1. The CDR3 runs to 14 residues. The J segment lost 4 bases and the V segment lost 6 bases, leaving 8 bases of the junction unmatched. The germline gives CDR1 SGHNT, CDR2 YENEEA. The CDR3 sequence is CASSSDRAGTEAFF. CDR3 nucleotides: TGTGCCAGCAGTTCTGACAGGGCCGGCACTGAAGCTTTCTTT.

The chain has TRBV19 and TRBJ2-1; TRBD2 matches 7 bases. The CDR3 spans 14 residues. CDR1 LNHDA and CDR2 SQIVND come from the germline V gene (reference sequence). Trimming took 5 bases from V and 8 from J; bases not matched to a gene: 9. CDR3 residues: CASSPRGGKDEQFF. The CDR3 DNA is TGTGCCAGTAGTCCCCGCGGGGGTAAGGATGAGCAGTTCTTC.

The V call is TRBV15, the J call TRBJ2-3; the D gene is possibly TRBD1 (5 bases). Germline values: CDR1 LNHNV, CDR2 YYDKDF (reference sequence). Trimming cost V 0 bases and J 3 bases, with 13 bases left between them. CDR3 length: 16 amino acids. The CDR3 DNA reads as TGTGCCACCAGCAGAGATCGCCAGGGTGCTACAGATACGCAGTATTTT. It codes for CATSRDRQGATDTQYF.

V gene TRBV11-3 combines with J gene TRBJ1-3; D ambiguous. CDR3 size: 16 residues. V lost 4 bases and J 4 bases, leaving 17 bases between the germline ends. Germline V CDR1 and CDR2: SGHNT, YENEEA. The CDR3 loop is CASSSDVGRGGNTIYF. The CDR3 bases are TGTGCCAGCAGCTCCGACGTGGGTCGGGGAGGAAACACCATATATTTT.

This clone showed up just once. The chain carries TRBV7-9 and TRBJ2-5; D gene unclear. Germline V CDR1 and CDR2: SEHNR, FQNEAQ (reference sequence). The CDR3 runs to 13 residues. Trimming cost V 1 base and J 4 bases, with 7 bases left between them. The CDR3 protein is CASSLGLRETQYF. CDR3 nucleotide sequence: TGTGCCAGCAGCTTAGGTTTGAGAGAGACCCAGTACTTC. Full variable domain (remainder filled in from reference TRBV7-9 and TRBJ2-5): DTGVSQNPRHKITKRGQNVTFRCDPISEHNRLYWYRQTLGQGPEFLTYFQNEAQLEKSRLLSDRFSAERPKGSFSTLEIQRTEQGDSAMYLCASSLGLRETQYFGPGTRLLVL.

The V gene is TRBV18, the J gene TRBJ2-5; D is uncertain. The CDR3 extends over 14 amino acids. Germline CDR1 is KGHSH and CDR2 is LQKENI. V gave up 2 bases and J gave up 2 bases, with 9 bases separating them. In DNA form, the CDR3 reads TGTGCCAGCTCACCAGGTTTGCGACAAGAGACCCAGTACTTC. Encoded protein: CASSPGLRQETQYF. Complete variable domain (other parts from reference TRBV18 and TRBJ2-5): NAGVMQNPRHLVRRRGQEARLRCSPMKGHSHVYWYRQLPEEGLKFMVYLQKENIIDESGMPKERFSAEFPKEGPSILRIQQVVRGDSAAYFCASSPGLRQETQYFGPGTRLLVL.

Only a few counts were recorded for this clone. One end of the junction is discordant with germline, which a read error may explain. The chain joins TRBV4-1 to TRBJ2-1; maybe TRBD2 (5 bases). The CDR3 extends over 16 amino acids. CDR1 and CDR2 (germline): MGHRA, YSYEKL. CDR3 coding DNA: TGCGCCAGCAGCCAAGAAGAAGGACTTGCGTACACTGAGCAGTTCTTC. Amino acid sequence: CASSQEEGLAYTEQFF.

In its sample, this clone ranks as medium-sized. The chain has TRBV6-5 and TRBJ2-2, with 8 positions matching TRBD1. CDR1 and CDR2 (germline): MNHEY, SVGAGI. The V and J ends lost 7 bases and 3 bases, in that order; junction bases with no gene match: 4. CDR3 size: 14 residues. CDR3 in DNA: TGTGCCAGCATGGTGACAGGGGACACCGGGGAGCTGTTTTTT. It translates to CASMVTGDTGELFF.

The J gene is TRBJ2-3, the V gene TRBV6-1, with a tentative D call TRBD2 (7 bases). The germline gives CDR1 MNHNS, CDR2 SASEGT. V dropped 8 bases and J dropped 2 bases, with 14 bases sitting between them. The CDR3 is 14 amino acids. The CDR3 DNA sequence: TGTGCCAGCCGGGGGGCGGGGGACACAGATACGCAGTATTTT. Amino acid sequence: CASRGAGDTDTQYF.

V usage is TRBV21-1 and J usage is TRBJ2-7; no DNA check was done on the table's D call, TRBD2. TRBV21-1 is flagged as a pseudogene. This CDR3 comprises 18 residues. This CDR3 is CVRYTIGLAGGGSYEQYF. The CDR3 DNA is TGTGTCAGATACACTATAGGACTAGCGGGAGGTGGGTCCTACGAGCAGTACTTC.

The rearrangement links TRBV4-3 to TRBJ2-7, with a tentative D call TRBD1 (6 bases). This CDR3 is 15 amino acids long. From germline, CDR1 is LGHNA and CDR2 YSLEER. Trimming stripped 0 bases from V and 4 bases from J, with 13 bases between. The CDR3 loop reads CASSQDETGSYEQYF. The CDR3 DNA follows: TGCGCCAGCAGCCAAGACGAGACAGGAAGTTACGAGCAGTACTTC.

This clone was detected a few times. This chain connects TRBV5-4 to TRBJ1-2; possible D gene TRBD1, 5 bases. Trimming shortened V by 4 bases and J by 6 bases, and 10 bases separated the two germline ends. CDR1 is SGHNT, CDR2 YYREEE, per germline (reference sequence). This CDR3 has 12 amino acids. The CDR3 sequence is CASSQGVDGYTF. DNA for the CDR3: TGTGCCAGCAGCCAAGGGGTGGATGGCTACACCTTC. The variable domain in full, with the rest retrieved from reference TRBV5-4 and TRBJ1-2, is ETGVTQSPTHLIKTRGQQVTLRCSSQSGHNTVSWYQQALGQGPQFIFQYYREEENGRGNFPPRFSGLQFPNYSSELNVNALELDDSALYLCASSQGVDGYTFGSGTRLTVV.

This clone appeared a single time. The chain has TRBV6-5 and TRBJ1-1; D not certain. This CDR3 comprises 12 residues. Germline lookup yields CDR1 MNHEY and CDR2 SVGAGI. Trimming cost V 4 bases and J 2 bases, with 5 bases left between them. The CDR3 loop is CASSLDNTEAFF. Written as DNA, the CDR3 is TGTGCCAGCAGTTTAGATAACACTGAAGCTTTCTTT.

The gene calls are TRBV2 and TRBJ2-4; 8 bases agree with TRBD2. Germline loops: CDR1 SNHLY, CDR2 FYNNEI. The CDR3 spans 14 residues. The J segment lost 7 bases and the V segment lost 8 bases, leaving 10 bases of the junction unmatched. CDR3 sequence (DNA): TGTGCCAGCGGACCTTTTGCGGGAGGTAACATTCAGTACTTC. Its translation: CASGPFAGGNIQYF.

This clone was detected once. This chain joins TRBV10-3 and TRBJ1-5; 7 positions match TRBD1. Per germline, CDR1 ENHRY and CDR2 SYGVKD. Unmatched junction bases numbered 8, after V lost 3 bases and J lost 3 bases. There are 16 residues in the CDR3. The CDR3 sequence is CAISDLGQSDNQPQHF. The CDR3 region has the DNA TGTGCCATCAGTGACCTGGGACAGAGCGACAATCAGCCCCAGCATTTT.

The chain has TRBV5-6 and TRBJ2-1; D unclear. V lost 0 bases to trimming and J lost 4 bases, with 11 bases between them. In germline, CDR1 is SGHDT, CDR2 YYEEEE. The CDR3 loop spans 15 amino acids. The CDR3 reads CASSLGRVSYNEQFF. The CDR3 region has the DNA TGTGCCAGCAGCTTGGGACGGGTGAGTTACAATGAGCAGTTCTTC.

CDR3 loop: CASSPLTEGSGANVLTF. CDR3 DNA sequence: TGTGCCAGCAGCCCCCTGACAGAAGGTTCTGGGGCCAACGTCCTGACTTTC. The chain combines TRBV13 with TRBJ2-6, with D perhaps TRBD1 (5 bases). The V end lost 5 bases, the J end lost 1 base, and 15 bases lay between the germline ends. The CDR3 is 17 amino acids. Germline assignment: CDR1 PRHDT and CDR2 FYEKMQ (reference sequence). Drawing the rest from reference TRBV13 and TRBJ2-6, the complete variable domain is AAGVIQSPRHLIKEKRETATLKCYPIPRHDTVYWYQQGPGQDPQFLISFYEKMQSDKGSIPDRFSAQQFSDYHSELNMSSLELGDSALYFCASSPLTEGSGANVLTFGAGSRLTVL.

V usage is TRBV2 and J usage is TRBJ2-7, with 10 bases aligning to TRBD2. V was pared by 6 bases and J by 0 bases, with 5 bases of the junction left unmatched. The germline V gene has CDR1 SNHLY and CDR2 FYNNEI. This CDR3 is 15 amino acids long. This CDR3 is CASRGTSESSYEQYF. The CDR3 DNA reads as TGTGCCAGCAGAGGGACTAGCGAAAGCTCCTACGAGCAGTACTTC. Together with reference TRBV2 and TRBJ2-7, the CDR3 gives the full variable domain: EPEVTQTPSHQVTQMGQEVILRCVPISNHLYFYWYRQILGQKVEFLVSFYNNEISEKSEIFDDQFSVERPDGSNFTLKIRSTKLEDSAMYFCASRGTSESSYEQYFGPGTRLTVT.

This clone was observed a few times. The chain has TRBV19 and TRBJ1-6; 9 bases fit TRBD1. J was trimmed by 3 bases and V by 6 bases; bases with no gene match: 0. The CDR3 contains 14 residues. Germline loops: CDR1 LNHDA, CDR2 SQIVND (reference sequence). The CDR3 nucleotides read TGTGCCAGTAGGGACAGGGGCTATAATTCACCCCTCCACTTT. Its translation: CASRDRGYNSPLHF.

This clone was counted a single time. The chain couples TRBV4-2 to TRBJ1-5; 9 bases map to TRBD1. The germline CDR1 and CDR2 sequences are LGHNA and YNFKEQ. This CDR3 comprises 16 residues. V dropped 3 bases and J dropped 6; count of bases not matched to a gene: 9. CDR3 sequence (DNA): TGTGCCAGCAGCCAGACCGGGACAGGGACACTTCAGCCCCAGCATTTT. This codes for CASSQTGTGTLQPQHF.